This T cell receptor (beta chain) comes out of a study of shared clonotypes between healthy human individuals. Study at large: Three plates were used per donor for CD4 naive, three for CD4 memory, two for CD8 naive and one for CD8 memory.

Assay: immunoSEQ multiplex PCR; the TCRdb copy retains only in-frame clones and omits some. The sample has about 2.4 million clones, over 85% seen once. V was clipped by 1 base and J by 2 bases, with 7 bases between them. Germline V gives CDR1 SGHKS, CDR2 YYEKEE (reference sequence). CDR3 size: 14 residues. Input material: naive CD4+ T cells from PBMCs. As for subset: CD45RA+ positively selected. This TCR derives from a man between 18 and 29 years old in good health. Some clones in this sample may be carry-over from other donors' samples. The genes are TRBV5-5 and TRBJ1-3; no clear D. The CDR3 protein is CASSLLATGNTIYF. CDR3 nucleotide sequence: TGTGCCAGCAGCTTGTTGGCGACTGGAAACACCATATATTTT.